This T cell receptor (beta chain) comes out of a study of blood T cell repertoires in COVID-19. The wider study: The samples span acute and convalescent COVID-19 from the United States, Italy and Spain.

V lost 4 bases to trimming and J lost 4 bases; unmatched junction nucleotides: 8. This CDR3 is built from 16 residues. From germline, CDR1 is SGHRS and CDR2 YFSETQ. Authors' data handling: Using reference gene primer amplification, nucleated cell counts were estimated. Assay: immunoSEQ multiplex PCR; the TCRdb copy retains only in-frame clones and omits some. The V and J calls and clone size are taken from that table; D and trimming were inferred from the DNA. The profile covers a few hundred thousand clones, with more than 85% appearing a single time and 3% taken by the ten largest. Cohort assignment relied on participant-reported clinical history.

V gene TRBV5-1 combines with J gene TRBJ2-3; 11 nucleotides agree with TRBD2. The TCR was taken from a woman under 40 who had recovered from COVID-19. The specimen was PBMCs or T cells enriched from blood (not recorded which). The CDR3 nucleotides are TGCGCCAGCAGCGCCGATAGCGGGGGGGCGTCAGATACGCAGTATTTT. Amino acids: CASSADSGGASDTQYF.